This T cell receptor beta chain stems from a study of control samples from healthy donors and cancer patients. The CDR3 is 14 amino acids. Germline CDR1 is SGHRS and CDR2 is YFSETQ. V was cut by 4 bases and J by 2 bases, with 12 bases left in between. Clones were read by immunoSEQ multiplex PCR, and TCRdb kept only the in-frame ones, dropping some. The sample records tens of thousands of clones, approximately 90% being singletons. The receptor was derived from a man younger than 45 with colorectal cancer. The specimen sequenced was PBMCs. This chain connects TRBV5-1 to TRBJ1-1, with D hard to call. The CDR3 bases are TGCGCCAGCAGCCGACTAGACACCAACACTGAAGCTTTCTTT. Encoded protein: CASSRLDTNTEAFF.